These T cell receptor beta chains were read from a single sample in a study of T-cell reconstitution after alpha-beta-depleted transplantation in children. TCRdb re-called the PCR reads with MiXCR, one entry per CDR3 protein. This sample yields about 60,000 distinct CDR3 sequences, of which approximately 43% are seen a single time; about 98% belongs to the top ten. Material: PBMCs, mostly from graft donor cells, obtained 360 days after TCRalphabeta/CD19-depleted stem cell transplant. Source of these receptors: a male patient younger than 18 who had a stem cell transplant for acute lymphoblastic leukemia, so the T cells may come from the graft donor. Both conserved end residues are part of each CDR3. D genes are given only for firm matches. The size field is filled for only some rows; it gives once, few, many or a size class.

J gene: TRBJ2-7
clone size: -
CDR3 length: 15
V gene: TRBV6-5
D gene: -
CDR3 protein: CASSYSITDPYEQYF
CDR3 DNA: TGTGCCAGCAGTTACTCGATCACAGATCCCTACGAGCAGTACTTC

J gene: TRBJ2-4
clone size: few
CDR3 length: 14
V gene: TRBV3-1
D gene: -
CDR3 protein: CASSPQGGANIQYF
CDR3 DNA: TGTGCCAGCAGCCCTCAAGGGGGTGCAAACATTCAGTACTTC

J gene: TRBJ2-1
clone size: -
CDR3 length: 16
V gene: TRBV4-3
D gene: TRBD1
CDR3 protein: CASSQGGTGAYNEQFF
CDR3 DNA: TGCGCCAGCAGCCAAGGGGGGACAGGGGCTTACAATGAGCAGTTCTTC

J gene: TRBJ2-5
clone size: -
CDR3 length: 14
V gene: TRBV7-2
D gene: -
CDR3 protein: CASSFPGSGETQYF
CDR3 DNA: TGTGCCAGCAGCTTTCCGGGGAGCGGGGAGACCCAGTACTTC

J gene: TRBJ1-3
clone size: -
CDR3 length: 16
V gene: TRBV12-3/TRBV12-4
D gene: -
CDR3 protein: CASKDMSRTSGNTIYF
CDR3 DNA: TGTGCCAGCAAGGACATGTCGCGGACCTCTGGAAACACCATATATTTT

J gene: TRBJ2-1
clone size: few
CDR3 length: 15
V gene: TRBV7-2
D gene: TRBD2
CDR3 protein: CASSLILAGGHEQFF
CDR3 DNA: TGTGCCAGCAGCTTAATTCTAGCGGGGGGCCATGAGCAGTTCTTC

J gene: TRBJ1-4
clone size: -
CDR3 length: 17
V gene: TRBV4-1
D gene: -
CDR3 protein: CASSQGHLLATNEKLFF
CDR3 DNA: TGCGCCAGCAGCCAAGGACACCTACTAGCAACTAATGAAAAACTGTTTTTT

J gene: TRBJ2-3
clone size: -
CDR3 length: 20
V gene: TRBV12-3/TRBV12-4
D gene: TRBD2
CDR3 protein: CASSPSSGLAGGQRTDTQYF
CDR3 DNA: TGTGCCAGCAGTCCCTCCTCGGGACTAGCGGGGGGCCAGCGTACAGATACGCAGTATTTT

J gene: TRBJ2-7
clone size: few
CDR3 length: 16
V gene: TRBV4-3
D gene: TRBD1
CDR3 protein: CASSRTYRGSSYEQYF
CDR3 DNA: TGCGCCAGCAGCCGGACCTACAGGGGGAGCTCCTACGAGCAGTACTTC

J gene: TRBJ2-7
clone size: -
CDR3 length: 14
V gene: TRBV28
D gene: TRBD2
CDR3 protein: CASSRPLAAYEQYF
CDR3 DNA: TGTGCCAGCAGCCGCCCACTAGCGGCCTACGAGCAGTACTTC

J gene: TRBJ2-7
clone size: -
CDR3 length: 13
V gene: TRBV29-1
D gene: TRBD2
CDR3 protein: CSVEEVGGSEQYF
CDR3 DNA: TGCAGCGTTGAAGAGGTAGGCGGGAGCGAGCAGTACTTC

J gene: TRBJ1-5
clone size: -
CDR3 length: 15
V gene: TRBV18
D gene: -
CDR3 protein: CASSPATASNQPQHF
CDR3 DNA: TGTGCCAGCTCACCGGCGACAGCTAGCAATCAGCCCCAGCATTTT

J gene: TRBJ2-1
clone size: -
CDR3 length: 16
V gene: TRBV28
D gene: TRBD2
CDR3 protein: CASSLRLAGVWNEQFF
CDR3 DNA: TGTGCCAGCAGTTTACGACTAGCGGGAGTTTGGAATGAGCAGTTCTTC

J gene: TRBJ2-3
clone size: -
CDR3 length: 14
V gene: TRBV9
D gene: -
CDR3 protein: CASSVGQSTDTQYF
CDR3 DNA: TGTGCCAGCAGCGTGGGGCAGAGCACAGATACGCAGTATTTT

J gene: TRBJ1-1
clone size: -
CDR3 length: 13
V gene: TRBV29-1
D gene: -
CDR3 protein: CSVESTMNTEAFF
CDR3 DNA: TGCAGCGTTGAATCTACCATGAACACTGAAGCTTTCTTT

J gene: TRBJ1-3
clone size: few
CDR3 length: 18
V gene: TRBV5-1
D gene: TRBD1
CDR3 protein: CASSLGRDRWSSGNTIYF
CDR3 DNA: TGCGCCAGCAGCTTGGGCCGGGACAGGTGGAGCTCTGGAAACACCATATATTTT

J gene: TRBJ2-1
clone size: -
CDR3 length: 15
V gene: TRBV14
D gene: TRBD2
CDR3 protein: CASSQDRLAGNEQFF
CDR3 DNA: TGTGCCAGCAGCCAAGATCGACTAGCGGGAAATGAGCAGTTCTTC

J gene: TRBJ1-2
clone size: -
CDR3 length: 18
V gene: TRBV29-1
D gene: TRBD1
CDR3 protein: CSVPPKVGDGDRNYGYTF
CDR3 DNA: TGCAGCGTCCCCCCCAAGGTTGGAGACGGGGACAGGAACTATGGCTACACCTTC

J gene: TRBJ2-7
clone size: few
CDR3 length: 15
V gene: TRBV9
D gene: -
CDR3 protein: CASSVVPDRTDEQYF
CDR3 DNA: TGTGCCAGCAGCGTAGTTCCTGACAGGACCGACGAGCAGTACTTC

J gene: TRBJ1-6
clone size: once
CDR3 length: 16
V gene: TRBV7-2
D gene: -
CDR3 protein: CASSYGLISYNSPLHF
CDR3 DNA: TGTGCCAGCAGCTATGGACTCATCTCCTATAATTCACCCCTCCACTTT

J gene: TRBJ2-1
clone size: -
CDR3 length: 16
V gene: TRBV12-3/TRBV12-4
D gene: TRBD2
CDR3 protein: CASSLDDPSGGNEQFF
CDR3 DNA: TGTGCCAGCAGTTTAGATGATCCTAGCGGGGGCAATGAGCAGTTCTTC

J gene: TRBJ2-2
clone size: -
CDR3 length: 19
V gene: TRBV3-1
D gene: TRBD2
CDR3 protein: CASSRLTGTSGGNTGELFF
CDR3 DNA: TGTGCCAGCAGCCGACTCACCGGGACTAGCGGGGGGAACACCGGGGAGCTGTTTTTT

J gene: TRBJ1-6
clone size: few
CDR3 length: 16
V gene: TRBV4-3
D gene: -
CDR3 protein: CASSQDRPGLGSPLHF
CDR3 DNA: TGCGCCAGCAGCCAAGATCGGCCAGGTCTGGGTTCACCCCTCCACTTT

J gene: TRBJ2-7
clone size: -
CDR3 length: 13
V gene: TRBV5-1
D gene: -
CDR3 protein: CASSLEGRAKQYF
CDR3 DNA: TGCGCCAGCAGCTTGGAAGGCAGGGCCAAGCAGTACTTC

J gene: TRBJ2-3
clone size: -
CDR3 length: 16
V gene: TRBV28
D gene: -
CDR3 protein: CASSQTVGDRTDTQYF
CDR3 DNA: TGTGCCAGCAGCCAAACCGTCGGGGATCGCACAGATACGCAGTATTTT

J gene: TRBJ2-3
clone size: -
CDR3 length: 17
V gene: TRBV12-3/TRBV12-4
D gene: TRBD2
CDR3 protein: CASSPPRDSGSSDTQYF
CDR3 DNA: TGTGCCAGCAGTCCTCCTCGGGATAGCGGGAGCTCAGATACGCAGTATTTT

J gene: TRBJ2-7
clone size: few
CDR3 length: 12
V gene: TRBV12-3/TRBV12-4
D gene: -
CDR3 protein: CASSLVRNEQYF
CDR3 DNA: TGTGCCAGCAGTTTAGTCCGCAACGAGCAGTACTTC

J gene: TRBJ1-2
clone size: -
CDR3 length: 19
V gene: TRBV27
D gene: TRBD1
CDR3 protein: CASSISPSTGNWLDYGYTF
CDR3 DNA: TGTGCCAGCAGTATAAGCCCCTCGACAGGGAATTGGTTAGACTATGGCTACACCTTC

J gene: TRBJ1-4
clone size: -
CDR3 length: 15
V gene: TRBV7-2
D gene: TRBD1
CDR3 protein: CASSQRTGANEKLFF
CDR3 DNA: TGTGCCAGCAGCCAAAGGACAGGCGCTAATGAAAAACTGTTTTTT

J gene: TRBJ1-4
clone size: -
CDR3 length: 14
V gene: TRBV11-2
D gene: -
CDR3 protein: CASTPGAVGEKLFF
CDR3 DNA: TGTGCCAGCACCCCTGGGGCAGTCGGTGAAAAACTGTTTTTT

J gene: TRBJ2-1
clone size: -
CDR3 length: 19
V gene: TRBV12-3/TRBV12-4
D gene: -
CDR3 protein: CASSLWPSANRGYYNEQFF
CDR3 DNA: TGTGCCAGCAGTTTATGGCCTAGCGCCAATAGGGGTTACTACAATGAGCAGTTCTTC

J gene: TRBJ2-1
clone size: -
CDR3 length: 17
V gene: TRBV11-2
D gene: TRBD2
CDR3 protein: CASSLGGLAGFYNEQFF
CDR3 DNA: TGTGCCAGCAGCTTAGGGGGACTAGCGGGGTTCTACAATGAGCAGTTCTTC

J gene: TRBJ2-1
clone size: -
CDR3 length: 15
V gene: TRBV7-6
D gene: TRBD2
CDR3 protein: CASSRSGGGYNEQFF
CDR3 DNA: TGTGCCAGCAGCCGAAGCGGGGGGGGATACAATGAGCAGTTCTTC

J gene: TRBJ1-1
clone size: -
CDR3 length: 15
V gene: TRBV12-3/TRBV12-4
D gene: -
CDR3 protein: CASSPREGLKTEAFF
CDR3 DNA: TGTGCCAGCAGTCCTCGGGAAGGGTTGAAGACTGAAGCTTTCTTT

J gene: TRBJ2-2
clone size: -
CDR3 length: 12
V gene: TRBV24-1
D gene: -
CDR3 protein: CATNSNTGELFF
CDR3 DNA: TGTGCCACCAACAGTAACACCGGGGAGCTGTTTTTT

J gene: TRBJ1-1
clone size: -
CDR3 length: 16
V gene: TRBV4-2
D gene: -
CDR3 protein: CASSPGFSRQGTEAFF
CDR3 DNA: TGTGCCAGCAGCCCGGGCTTTTCCAGACAAGGGACTGAAGCTTTCTTT

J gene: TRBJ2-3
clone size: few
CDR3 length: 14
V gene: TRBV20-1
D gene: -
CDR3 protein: CSAPGLGFGDTQYF
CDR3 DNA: TGCAGTGCCCCCGGGTTGGGCTTCGGAGATACGCAGTATTTT